This section outlines one TCR beta chain sequence together with its context. Original handling: Reference gene primers were amplified, and this amplification served to estimate nucleated cell counts. The data were produced by immunoSEQ multiplex PCR, yet TCRdb's version contains in-frame clones alone and is incomplete. The V and J calls and clone size come from that table; D and trimming were worked out from the DNA. The table records 70,000 to 95,000 clones, roughly 96% of them present only once. The sample originates from a study of blood T cell repertoires in COVID-19. Study background: COVID-19 samples, acute and convalescent, were from the United States, Italy and Spain.

The V and J ends lost 6 bases and 5 bases, in that order; junction bases with no gene match: 15. Germline values: CDR1 MNHEY, CDR2 SMNVEV (reference sequence). This CDR3 is 16 amino acids long. This sequence originates from a human donor with active COVID-19. The donor label of this sample is uncertain. This chain connects TRBV27 to TRBJ1-2; 7 bases are shared with TRBD1. Sequencing used peripheral blood. The CDR3 loop reads CASSHGTALGRYGYTF. The CDR3 DNA is TGTGCCAGCAGCCACGGGACAGCCCTTGGGAGGTATGGCTACACCTTC.